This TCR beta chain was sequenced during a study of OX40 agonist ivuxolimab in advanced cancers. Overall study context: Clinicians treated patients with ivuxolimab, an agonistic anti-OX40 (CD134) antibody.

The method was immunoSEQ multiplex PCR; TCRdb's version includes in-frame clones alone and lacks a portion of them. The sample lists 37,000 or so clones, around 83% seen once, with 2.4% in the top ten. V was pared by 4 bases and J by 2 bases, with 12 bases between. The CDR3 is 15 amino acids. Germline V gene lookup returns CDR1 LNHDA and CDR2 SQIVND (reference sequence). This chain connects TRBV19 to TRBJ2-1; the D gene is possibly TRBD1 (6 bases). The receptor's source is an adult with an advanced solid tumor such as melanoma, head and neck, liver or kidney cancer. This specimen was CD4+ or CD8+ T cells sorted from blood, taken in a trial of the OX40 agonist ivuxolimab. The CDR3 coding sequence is TGTGCCAGTAGTAGCGGACAGTCTACCTACAATGAGCAGTTCTTC. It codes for CASSSGQSTYNEQFF.